Each of the 5 T cell receptor beta chains below was sequenced from the same sample in a study of T cell responses to AZD1222 COVID-19 vaccine listed by TCRdb under 2021. To prepare the library, the immunoSEQ multiplex PCR assay was applied. TCRdb's version of the immuneACCESS table is confined to in-frame rearrangements and falls short of the full clone set. An unresolved V gene accounts for under half of the shortfall where checked; the remainder is of unknown origin. Here the sample has about 84,000 clones; roughly 87% occur a single time. The ten largest make up around 1.5% of the sample. This sample's time point label indicates: baseline before first vaccination. This sample comprised peripheral blood, obtained on day 0 of AZD1222 vaccination. Source of these receptors: an adult in good health.

The rearrangement uses TRBV30 and TRBJ1-1; weak D call: TRBD1 (6 bases). V lost 4 bases to trimming and J lost 4 bases, with 16 bases between them. Germline V gene data show CDR1 as GTSNPN and CDR2 as SVGIG (reference sequence). The CDR3 is made up of 14 amino acids. This CDR3 reads CAWTEQGRFTEAFF. For the CDR3, the DNA is TGTGCCTGGACGGAGCAGGGGCGCTTCACTGAAGCTTTCTTT.

This clone was seen once. The chain links TRBV29-1 to TRBJ1-1; D gene uncertain. This CDR3 is 15 amino acids long. In germline, CDR1 is SQVTM, CDR2 ANQGSEA. Between the trimmed V and J ends, which lost 4 bases and 0 bases, there was a span of 15 bases. CDR3 nucleotide sequence: TGCAGCGTTGTTTCTGGACGCTCTTTGAACACTGAAGCTTTCTTT. Amino acid sequence: CSVVSGRSLNTEAFF. Using reference TRBV29-1 and TRBJ1-1 for the parts outside the CDR3, the full variable domain is SAVISQKPSRDICQRGTSLTIQCQVDSQVTMMFWYRQQPGQSLTLIATANQGSEATYESGFVIDKFPISRPNLTFSTLTVSNMSPEDSSIYLCSVVSGRSLNTEAFFGQGTRLTVV.

This clone was counted a few times. This chain links TRBV7-9 with TRBJ2-5; D not resolved. Germline CDR1 and CDR2: SEHNR and FQNEAQ (reference sequence). The CDR3 contains 12 residues. Trimming took off 5 bases at V and 5 bases at J, with 9 bases between the two ends. CDR3 bases: TGTGCCAGCAGCCCGACTTCGGAGACCCAGTACTTC. Encoded protein: CASSPTSETQYF.

The rearrangement joins TRBV4-2 to TRBJ1-1, with 7 bases identical to TRBD1. This CDR3 has 15 amino acids. Germline V gene data show CDR1 as LGHNA and CDR2 as YNFKEQ. V was pared by 5 bases and J by 0 bases, with 6 bases of the junction left unmatched. For the CDR3, the DNA is TGTGCCAGCAGCGACGCAGGGGGAATGAACACTGAAGCTTTCTTT. As protein: CASSDAGGMNTEAFF.

The V and J genes are TRBV20-1 and TRBJ1-1; D is uncertain. CDR1 DFQATT and CDR2 SNEGSKA come from the germline V gene (reference sequence). The CDR3 loop spans 11 amino acids. The V end was cut by 1 base, the J end by 14 bases, with 14 bases between. CDR3 sequence reads: CSARVRQVRFF. CDR3 DNA sequence: TGCAGTGCTAGAGTTCGGCAGGTTAGGTTCTTT.